This T cell receptor beta chain stems from a study of blood T cell repertoires in COVID-19. On the study more broadly: Samples taken during acute and convalescent COVID-19 were collected in the United States, Italy and Spain.

Participants spanned ages about 18 to 90 years and resided in some 22 US areas. Cohorts were determined from participant-reported clinical history. For recovered donors of Cohort 3, there were two negative PCRs, clearance, or symptom resolution. The protocol was immunoSEQ multiplex PCR, while the TCRdb copy is restricted to in-frame clones and leaves out a portion. In the table there are 150,000 to 200,000 clones, 70% to 85% of which are singletons. In germline, CDR1 is MNHEY, CDR2 SVGEGT. The V end lost 7 bases, the J end lost 9 bases, and 16 bases lay between the germline ends. The CDR3 totals 13 residues.

The TCR was taken from a woman aged 50 to 60 who had recovered from COVID-19. The V call is TRBV6-2 or TRBV6-3, the J call TRBJ2-1; weak D call: TRBD2 (6 bases). The sequenced material came from PBMCs or T cells enriched from blood (not recorded which). In nucleotides, the CDR3 is TGTGCCAGCACCCCTTCGGGAGTAGGTGAGCAGTTCTTC. Translated: CASTPSGVGEQFF.